A single sample is the source of the 9 T cell receptor beta chains below, sequenced in a study of shared clonotypes between healthy human individuals (dated by TCRdb to about 2020). Receptor amplification or capture employed the immunoSEQ multiplex PCR assay. TCRdb took this table from immuneACCESS and kept in-frame rearrangements with V and J called. Such tables lack part of the clones; where checked against another copy, unresolved V genes explain under half of the gap, and the rest is unexplained. The sample table contains approximately 1.1 million clones; only one count was recorded for around 82% of them. The ten largest clones take up 0.5% to 0.6% of the sample. Sequences were obtained from memory CD4+ T cells from PBMCs. The cell subset or site label on this specimen signifies: CD45RA-negative fraction. The receptor source for this set is a young man in good health. Some clones in this sample may be carry-over from other donors' samples.

This clone has a handful of counts. V and J are TRBV2 and TRBJ1-5, with TRBD1 as a possible D gene (6 bases). Trimming pared 6 bases from V and 6 bases from J, leaving 18 bases between. This CDR3 is built from 15 residues. Germline-derived CDR1 and CDR2 are SNHLY and FYNNEI. CDR3 bases: TGTGCCAGCAGACGGAACAGGGACGAAGGTCAGCCCCAGCATTTT. This gives the protein CASRRNRDEGQPQHF.

The V and J genes are TRBV18 and TRBJ2-2; D is possibly TRBD1 (5 bases). Germline V gene data show CDR1 as KGHSH and CDR2 as LQKENI. V was trimmed by 2 bases and J by 3 bases, leaving 10 bases between them. This CDR3 has 15 amino acids. The CDR3 bases are TGTGCCAGCTCACCAGCCCAGGGATACACCGGGGAGCTGTTTTTT. It yields the protein CASSPAQGYTGELFF.

This chain links TRBV5-1 with TRBJ2-5; D may be TRBD2 (5 bases). Germline V gene sequence: CDR1 SGHRS, CDR2 YFSETQ. V was shortened by 4 bases and J by 2 bases, with 21 bases between the two germline ends. This CDR3 has 17 amino acids. The CDR3 region has the DNA TGCGCCAGCAGCGGGAGTGGTGATAGGGCGGTTCAAGAGACCCAGTACTTC. It yields the protein CASSGSGDRAVQETQYF. The whole variable domain, remainder taken from reference TRBV5-1 and TRBJ2-5, is KAGVTQTPRYLIKTRGQQVTLSCSPISGHRSVSWYQQTPGQGLQFLFEYFSETQRNKGNFPGRFSGRQFSNSRSEMNVSTLELGDSALYLCASSGSGDRAVQETQYFGPGTRLLVL.

This clone has only a few counts. J is TRBJ2-3 and V is TRBV27; D gene uncertain. The CDR3 consists of 13 residues. Germline V lookup: CDR1 MNHEY, CDR2 SMNVEV (reference sequence). The germline V and J ends were trimmed by 3 bases and 6 bases, with 10 bases remaining between them. CDR3 region: CASSFLDRDTQYF. CDR3 DNA: TGTGCCAGCAGTTTCTTGGACCGGGATACGCAGTATTTT.

The chain carries TRBV9 and TRBJ2-7; 13 bases line up with TRBD2. CDR1 is SGDLS and CDR2 is YYNGEE in the germline V gene. The CDR3 sequence is 16 residues long. Losses at the gene ends were 4 bases for V and 5 bases for J; bases not matched to a gene: 9. CDR3 DNA sequence: TGTGCCAGCAGCTACGGACTAGCGGGAGTAACCCACGAGCAGTACTTC. It encodes CASSYGLAGVTHEQYF.

This clone has a handful of counts. The chain employs TRBV5-1 and TRBJ2-3, with 7 bases identical to TRBD1. The CDR3 is 15 residues long. V shed 5 bases and J 4 bases; nucleotides not matched to a gene: 10. Germline-derived CDR1 and CDR2 are SGHRS and YFSETQ. The CDR3 DNA sequence: TGCGCCAGCAGTTTTATATGGACAGGATCAGATACGCAGTATTTT. Its translation: CASSFIWTGSDTQYF.

This clone has just one count. The sample contains more than one DNA sequence encoding this CDR3. The chain couples TRBV5-4 to TRBJ2-3; D is possibly TRBD2 (5 bases). The CDR3 covers 13 residues. Trimming cost V 4 bases and J 0 bases, with 6 bases left between them. The germline V gene has CDR1 SGHNT and CDR2 YYREEE (reference sequence). The CDR3 DNA is TGTGCCAGCAGCGGACTGAGCACAGATACGCAGTATTTT. This sequence encodes CASSGLSTDTQYF.

About this clone itself: The same CDR3 is also encoded by other DNA sequences in this sample. The V gene is TRBV11-1, the J gene TRBJ2-3, with no clear D. CDR3 length equals 13 residues. Germline CDR1 and CDR2: SGHAT and FQDESV (reference sequence). Trimming left V 0 bases short and J 1 base short, with 2 bases between. The CDR3 is CASSLAGTDTQYF. The CDR3 DNA follows: TGTGCCAGCAGCTTAGCCGGCACAGATACGCAGTATTTT.

CDR3 amino acids: CASSLSGGNTIYF. The CDR3 nucleotides read TGTGCCAGCAGCTTATCTGGAGGAAACACCATATATTTT. The genes are TRBV5-4 and TRBJ1-3; D gene unclear. V shed 2 bases and J shed 4 bases, with 7 bases lying between them. The CDR3 is 13 residues long. Germline V gene sequence: CDR1 SGHNT, CDR2 YYREEE (reference sequence).